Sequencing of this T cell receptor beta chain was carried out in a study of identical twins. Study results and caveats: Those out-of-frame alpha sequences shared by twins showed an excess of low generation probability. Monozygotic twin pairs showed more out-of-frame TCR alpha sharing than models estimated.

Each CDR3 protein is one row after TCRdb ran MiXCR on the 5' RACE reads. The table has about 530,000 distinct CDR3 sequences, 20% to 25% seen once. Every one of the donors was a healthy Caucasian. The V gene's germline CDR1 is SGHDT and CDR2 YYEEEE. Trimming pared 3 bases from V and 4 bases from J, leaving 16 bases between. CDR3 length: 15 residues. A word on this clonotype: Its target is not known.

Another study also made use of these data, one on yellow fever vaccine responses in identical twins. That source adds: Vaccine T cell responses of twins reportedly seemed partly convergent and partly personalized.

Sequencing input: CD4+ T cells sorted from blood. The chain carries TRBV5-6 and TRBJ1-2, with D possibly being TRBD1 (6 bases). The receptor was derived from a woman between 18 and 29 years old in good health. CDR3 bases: TGTGCCAGCAGCTATACAGGGCGGCAGGTCTATGGCTACACCTTC. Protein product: CASSYTGRQVYGYTF.